This entry lists 16 T cell receptor beta chains sequenced from one sample in a study of blood T cells in healthy people across ages. The authors ran a second PCR of about 6 to 11 cycles using a sample-barcoded 5' primer and a J-beta primer mix. From the 5' RACE reads, TCRdb called clonotypes with MiXCR, one entry per CDR3 protein. The sample gives about 1.8 million distinct CDR3 sequences, about 49% of which show up once; about 2.1% is in the top ten. The sequencing input was blood. These receptors all come from a woman aged 40 to 50 in good health.

This chain joins TRBV7-9 and TRBJ2-7; D is unresolved. V was trimmed by 5 bases and J by 2 bases, leaving 10 bases between them. CDR3 length: 13 amino acids. Germline loops: CDR1 SEHNR, CDR2 FQNEAQ (reference sequence). CDR3 coding DNA: TGTGCCAGCAGCCCAGCCAGCGCCTACGAGCAGTACTTC. Residues: CASSPASAYEQYF.

CDR3 sequence: CASRKGGGLGYTF. Here the CDR3 DNA reads TGTGCCAGCAGGAAGGGGGGGGGACTTGGCTACACCTTC. The V gene is TRBV12-3 or TRBV12-4, the J gene TRBJ1-2, with D possibly TRBD1 on 6 matching bases. The CDR3 consists of 13 residues. The V end lost 6 bases, the J end lost 7 bases, and 15 bases lay between the germline ends.

The genes are TRBV7-9 and TRBJ2-6; D gene uncertain. Trimming left V 1 base short and J 0 bases short, with 13 bases between. Germline-derived CDR1 and CDR2 are SEHNR and FQNEAQ (reference sequence). This CDR3 contains 18 residues. In DNA, the CDR3 is TGTGCCAGCAGCTTAGGAGGTGGGCAGCTCTCTGGGGCCAACGTCCTGACTTTC. Translation gives CASSLGGGQLSGANVLTF.

About this clonotype itself: A read error may produce the germline difference seen at one junction end. This chain links TRBV6-2 or TRBV6-3 with TRBJ2-3; D is possibly TRBD1 (5 bases). Germline assignment: CDR1 MNHEY and CDR2 SVGEGT. This CDR3 region has 14 residues. CDR3 region: CASSPRADTDTKYF. In DNA form, the CDR3 reads TGTGCCAGCAGTCCCCGGGCGGACACAGATACGAAGTATTTT.

In its sample, this clonotype was seen a few times. The CDR3 loop is CSVRPRRQGRYEQYF. In nucleotides, the CDR3 is TGCAGCGTTCGTCCCAGGCGGCAAGGGCGTTACGAGCAGTACTTC. The chain links TRBV29-1 to TRBJ2-7, with no clear D. V shed 5 bases and J shed 4 bases, with 21 bases lying between them. CDR1 is SQVTM, CDR2 ANQGSEA, per germline. This CDR3 is 15 amino acids long.

The sample holds one count of this clonotype. This chain uses TRBV5-1 with TRBJ2-3, with 8 bases aligning to TRBD2. The germline gives CDR1 SGHRS, CDR2 YFSETQ. The CDR3 covers 14 residues. The V and J ends lost 7 bases and 3 bases, in that order; junction bases with no gene match: 7. The DNA for the CDR3 is TGCGCCAGCCGAGCGGGGGTAGGGACAGATACGCAGTATTTT. Its translation: CASRAGVGTDTQYF.

This clonotype was observed a handful of times. The genes are TRBV6-4 and TRBJ2-7, with 7 nucleotides matching TRBD1. This CDR3 comprises 15 residues. Germline trimming cut 7 bases from V and 5 bases from J; bases unmatched to any gene: 14. Germline V lookup: CDR1 MRHNA, CDR2 SNTAGT. The chain's CDR3 is CASKRTGQSADEQYF. In nucleotides, the CDR3 is TGTGCCAGCAAGAGGACAGGACAGTCCGCCGACGAGCAGTACTTC.

J is TRBJ2-1 and V is TRBV5-5; 12 nucleotides agree with TRBD2. Looked up from germline, CDR1 is SGHKS and CDR2 is YYEKEE (reference sequence). The V gene end was trimmed by 4 bases and the J gene end by 7 bases; junction bases not matched to a gene: 6. The CDR3 extends over 15 amino acids. The CDR3 coding sequence is TGTGCCAGCAGCGATCTAGCGGGGGGGCCGAATGAGCAGTTCTTC. It is translated as CASSDLAGGPNEQFF.

The rearrangement links TRBV18 to TRBJ2-5; D is unresolved. The CDR3 runs to 12 residues. The V gene's germline CDR1 is KGHSH and CDR2 LQKENI. Trimming removed 6 bases from V and 7 bases from J, with 12 bases in between. CDR3 loop: CASSPASGTQYF. The CDR3 DNA reads TGTGCCAGCTCCCCGGCCTCGGGGACCCAGTACTTC.

The chain is built from TRBV14 and TRBJ2-4; TRBD1 might be the D (6 bases). The end of the DNA aligns better with TRBJ2-7, so the J call may be wrong. Germline CDR1 SGHDN, CDR2 FVKESK. CDR3 size: 13 residues. CDR3 bases: TGTGCCAGCAGCCGGCCCACAGGGTACGAGCAGTACTTC. Protein sequence: CASSRPTGYEQYF.

This clonotype was recorded a few times. The chain uses TRBV7-6 and TRBJ2-6; TRBD2 matches 8 bases. The CDR3 is 18 amino acids. Germline CDR1 SGHVS, CDR2 FNYEAQ. Trimming at V came to 1 base and at J to 0 bases, leaving 5 bases not matched to a gene. CDR3 DNA: TGTGCCAGCAGCTTAGAGGGCGCGGGGGGCTCTGGGGCCAACGTCCTGACTTTC. Protein product: CASSLEGAGGSGANVLTF.

This chain joins TRBV20-1 and TRBJ2-7, with 12 bases aligning to TRBD2. Trimming took 6 bases from V and 6 from J; bases not matched to a gene: 12. This CDR3 is built from 15 residues. Germline values: CDR1 DFQATT, CDR2 SNEGSKA (reference sequence). The CDR3, as DNA: TGCAGTGCAATCCCCGGGGCTAGCGGGAGGGGCGAGCAGTACTTC. Translation: CSAIPGASGRGEQYF.

The CDR3 bases are TGTGCCTGGAGTGACAATAGGCCCTATGGCTACACCTTC. Protein sequence: CAWSDNRPYGYTF. The chain employs TRBV30 and TRBJ1-2; no clear D. This CDR3 has 13 amino acids. V lost 1 base, J lost 4 bases, and 10 bases lay in between. The germline CDR1 and CDR2 sequences are GTSNPN and SVGIG (reference sequence). The entire variable domain, with the rest obtained from reference TRBV30 and TRBJ1-2, is as follows: SQTIHQWPATLVQPVGSPLSLECTVEGTSNPNLYWYRQAAGRGLQLLFYSVGIGQISSEVPQNLSASRPQDRQFILSSKKLLLSDSGFYLCAWSDNRPYGYTFGSGTRLTVV.

V is TRBV10-3 and J is TRBJ2-3, with D perhaps matching TRBD1 (5 bases). V lost 2 bases and J lost 4, with 7 bases in between. Germline loops: CDR1 ENHRY, CDR2 SYGVKD. The CDR3 totals 13 residues. The CDR3 region has the DNA TGTGCCATCAGTGAGCAGGGTTCAGATACGCAGTATTTT. Translating gives CAISEQGSDTQYF.

The chain carries TRBV12-3 or TRBV12-4 and TRBJ2-1; 13 positions match TRBD2. This CDR3 spans 16 amino acids. The junction had 8 bases not matched to a gene; V was cut back by 6 bases and J by 6 bases. The DNA for the CDR3 is TGTGCCAGCAGACTAGCGGGGGGGCAAGAACGCAATGAGCAGTTCTTC. Encoded protein: CASRLAGGQERNEQFF.

This chain joins TRBV28 and TRBJ2-5, with a weak D call TRBD2 (6 bases). V lost 5 bases and J lost 11, with 24 bases in between. Germline lookup yields CDR1 MDHEN and CDR2 SYDVKM. CDR3 length: 15 residues. The CDR3 here is CASSPPGGARNEQYF. The CDR3 DNA sequence: TGTGCCAGCAGTCCCCCGGGCGGGGCTAGGAATGAGCAGTACTTC.